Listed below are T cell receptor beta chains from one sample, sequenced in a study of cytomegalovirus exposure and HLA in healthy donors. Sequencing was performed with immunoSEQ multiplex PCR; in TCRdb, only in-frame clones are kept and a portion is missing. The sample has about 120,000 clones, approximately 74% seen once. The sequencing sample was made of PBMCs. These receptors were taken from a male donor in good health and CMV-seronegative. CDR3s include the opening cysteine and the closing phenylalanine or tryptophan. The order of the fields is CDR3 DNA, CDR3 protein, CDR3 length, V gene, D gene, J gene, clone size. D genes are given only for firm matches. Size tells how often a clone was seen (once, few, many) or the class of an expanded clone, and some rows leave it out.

TGTGCCAGCAGCCTTAGGGGGCAAGGCGAGCAGTACTTC	CASSLRGQGEQYF	13	TRBV14	TRBD1	TRBJ2-7	-
TGTGCCAGCAGTCGCTCCTACGAGCAGTACTTC	CASSRSYEQYF	11	TRBV2	-	TRBJ2-7	few
TGTGCCAGCAGCTTAGGAGGGAGGTCGAACGAGCAGTACTTC	CASSLGGRSNEQYF	14	TRBV7-9	-	TRBJ2-7	-
TGTGCCAGCAGTTCTTACGAGGCCGGGGACACTGAAGCTTTCTTT	CASSSYEAGDTEAFF	15	TRBV6-6	-	TRBJ1-1	-
TGTGCCAGCCTAAGGGCAGGGAAAGGGGATGGCTACACCTTC	CASLRAGKGDGYTF	14	TRBV2	-	TRBJ1-2	-
TGTGCCAGTACCTTAGCGGGGGCGGGCACCGGGGAGCTGTTTTTT	CASTLAGAGTGELFF	15	TRBV19	TRBD2	TRBJ2-2	-
TGTGCCAGTAGTTGGCTACAGGGTGGGTCCGGGGAGCTGTTTTTT	CASSWLQGGSGELFF	15	TRBV19	-	TRBJ2-2	few
TGTGCCAGCACCCTCAGGGGAAGGGGCTACGAGCAGTACTTC	CASTLRGRGYEQYF	14	TRBV28	-	TRBJ2-7	once
TGTGCCAGCAGCGTAGCTCCCGGCTACGAGCAGTACTTC	CASSVAPGYEQYF	13	TRBV9	-	TRBJ2-7	few
TGTGCCAGCAGTTACGCAGGGAATCAGCCCCAGCATTTT	CASSYAGNQPQHF	13	TRBV6-5	-	TRBJ1-5	few
TGTGCCAGCAGCTGGGGACAGTCCCAAGAGACCCAGTACTTC	CASSWGQSQETQYF	14	TRBV5-5	TRBD1	TRBJ2-5	-
TGTGCCAGCAGCCCCTTGGCCAGGAACAATTCACCCCTCCACTTT	CASSPLARNNSPLHF	15	TRBV6-6	-	TRBJ1-6	-
TGTGCCAGTAGGCTCGACAGGGGGACTAATGAAAAACTGTTTTTT	CASRLDRGTNEKLFF	15	TRBV19	TRBD1	TRBJ1-4	-
TGTGCCAGCAGTTACAGGGTGGCCACTAATGAAAAACTGTTTTTT	CASSYRVATNEKLFF	15	TRBV27	-	TRBJ1-4	-
TGTGCCAGCAGTGCACCCCGGCGGAATGAGCAGTTCTTC	CASSAPRRNEQFF	13	TRBV28	-	TRBJ2-1	-
TGTGCCTGGAGTGTACGGGATGAGCAGTTCTTC	CAWSVRDEQFF	11	TRBV30	-	TRBJ2-1	few
TGCGCCAGCAGCTTGGTCGGACAGGGGTTACAGCCCCAGCATTTT	CASSLVGQGLQPQHF	15	TRBV5-1	TRBD1	TRBJ1-5	-
TGTGCCTGGACCCGGGACAGGGGCGAGCAGTACTTC	CAWTRDRGEQYF	12	TRBV30	TRBD1	TRBJ2-7	-
TGTGCCAGCTCACTCAACCCCAGGGGTGAGCAGTACTTC	CASSLNPRGEQYF	13	TRBV18	-	TRBJ2-7	-
TGTGCCAGCAGCGGGGGGGGGAGCGGGAGGGCCCTAGGCACAGATACGCAGTATTTT	CASSGGGSGRALGTDTQYF	19	TRBV7-2	TRBD2	TRBJ2-3	-
TGTGCCAGCAGCCCCTTTAGGGCAGGGGACACTGAAGCTTTCTTT	CASSPFRAGDTEAFF	15	TRBV9	-	TRBJ1-1	-
TGTTCCAGCAGCCGCGCTATACAGGGGGCCTCTGGGGCCAACGTCCTGACTTTC	CSSSRAIQGASGANVLTF	18	TRBV7-9	TRBD1	TRBJ2-6	-
TGTGCCAGCACCTTGGGCGAAAGGGAGACCCAGTACTTC	CASTLGERETQYF	13	TRBV2	-	TRBJ2-5	-
TGCGCCAGCAGCTTGGGGGGCAGCGGGAGCCAAGAGACCCAGTACTTC	CASSLGGSGSQETQYF	16	TRBV5-1	TRBD2	TRBJ2-5	-
TGTGCCAGTAGTATCCAGATTAGCGGGGACTACGAGCAGTACTTC	CASSIQISGDYEQYF	15	TRBV19	TRBD2	TRBJ2-7	few
TGTGCCAGCAGCTTAGCCGGGGGGCTAGGTGGCTACACCTTC	CASSLAGGLGGYTF	14	TRBV7-9	-	TRBJ1-2	once
TGTGCCAGCAGGGGGGGGCGGTCGTACAATGAGCAGTTCTTC	CASRGGRSYNEQFF	14	TRBV6-5	-	TRBJ2-1	-
TGTGCCAGCAGCTCTTATGCAGGGGCGTACTACAATGAGCAGTTCTTC	CASSSYAGAYYNEQFF	16	TRBV7-9	-	TRBJ2-1	-
TGTGCCAGCAGCGTAGATCCCAACCGCGACTATGGCTACACCTTC	CASSVDPNRDYGYTF	15	TRBV9	-	TRBJ1-2	-
TGTGCCAGCAGTTCCCCCAGGGGGGCCAATGAGCAGTTCTTC	CASSSPRGANEQFF	14	TRBV6-5	-	TRBJ2-1	-
TGTGCCAGCAGCGTAGCTCGCGGCACCGGGGAGCTGTTTTTT	CASSVARGTGELFF	14	TRBV9	-	TRBJ2-2	-
TGTGCCAGCAGCTTTGACAGCTATAATTCACCCCTCCACTTT	CASSFDSYNSPLHF	14	TRBV12-1	-	TRBJ1-6	-
TGTGCCAGCAGTGACTCAGCGGGAGGGCAAAACATTCAGTACTTC	CASSDSAGGQNIQYF	15	TRBV6-4	TRBD2	TRBJ2-4	-
TGTGCCAGCAGGTTCCCGGGACAGGGGTCCAATGAGCAGTTCTTC	CASRFPGQGSNEQFF	15	TRBV28	TRBD1	TRBJ2-1	-
TGTGCCAGCAGCTTGGGACTAGCGGGCCTCTACGAGCAGTACTTC	CASSLGLAGLYEQYF	15	TRBV7-2	TRBD2	TRBJ2-7	-
TGCGCCAGCAGCCCCGGGACAGTTCACGCAGATACGCAGTATTTT	CASSPGTVHADTQYF	15	TRBV5-1	TRBD1	TRBJ2-3	-
TGTGCCAGCAGTCACATGCAGGGAAACTATGGCTACACCTTC	CASSHMQGNYGYTF	14	TRBV7-9	-	TRBJ1-2	-
TGTGCCAGCTCACAGAAAGGGGAGGGGCGCTTCGAGCAGTACTTC	CASSQKGEGRFEQYF	15	TRBV18	TRBD2	TRBJ2-7	-
TGTGCCAGCAGCTTACAAGGACAGGGTGGTTCACCCCTCCACTTT	CASSLQGQGGSPLHF	15	TRBV7-9	TRBD1	TRBJ1-6	-
TGTGCCAGCAGTTGGCGACAGGGAAACACCGGGGAGCTGTTTTTT	CASSWRQGNTGELFF	15	TRBV6-5	TRBD1	TRBJ2-2	few
TGTGCCAGCAGTTTATGGTTGCGACTAGCGGGTCTAGACGAGCAGTACTTC	CASSLWLRLAGLDEQYF	17	TRBV28	TRBD2	TRBJ2-7	-
TGTGCCAGCAGGGGGACTAGCGTTACCGGGGAGCTGTTTTTT	CASRGTSVTGELFF	14	TRBV28	TRBD2	TRBJ2-2	-
TGTGCCAGCAGCTTAGAAGGAGGGCCTAATCAGCCCCAGCATTTT	CASSLEGGPNQPQHF	15	TRBV7-9	-	TRBJ1-5	-
TGTGCCAGCCCTGAAACAGGGACCTACTATCGCTACACCTTC	CASPETGTYYRYTF	14	TRBV2	-	TRBJ1-2	-
TGTGCCAGCTCACCACCCCGGCTAGCGGGAGTCGGCAATGAGCAGTTCTTC	CASSPPRLAGVGNEQFF	17	TRBV18	TRBD2	TRBJ2-1	-
TGTGCCAGCAGTGAGCCCGGGAGGGCCCCCCAGTACTTC	CASSEPGRAPQYF	13	TRBV25-1	TRBD2	TRBJ2-5	-
TGTGCCAGTAGTATAGGGGGACAGGAGGTTAATGAAAAACTGTTTTTT	CASSIGGQEVNEKLFF	16	TRBV19	TRBD1	TRBJ1-4	-
TGTGCCAGTCGTACAACAGGGGAAGGAAGGGAGACCCAGTACTTC	CASRTTGEGRETQYF	15	TRBV6-1	TRBD1	TRBJ2-5	-
TGTGCCAGCAGTGATACCGACAGGGGGTGGGATAGCAATCAGCCCCAGCATTTT	CASSDTDRGWDSNQPQHF	18	TRBV6-1	TRBD1	TRBJ1-5	-
TGTGCCAGCAGCTTAAAACAGGGGCTGAGCTATGGCTACACCTTC	CASSLKQGLSYGYTF	15	TRBV7-2	TRBD1	TRBJ1-2	few
TGTGCCACCACCGCGGAATACACCGGGGAGCTGTTTTTT	CATTAEYTGELFF	13	TRBV15	-	TRBJ2-2	few
TGTGCCAGCAGCCAACAGCGGGGGGAACCTTCGCAGTATTTT	CASSQQRGEPSQYF	14	TRBV7-9	TRBD2	TRBJ2-3	-
TGTGCCAGTAGTATCGGCATCGAGGGCACTGAAGCTTTCTTT	CASSIGIEGTEAFF	14	TRBV19	-	TRBJ1-1	-